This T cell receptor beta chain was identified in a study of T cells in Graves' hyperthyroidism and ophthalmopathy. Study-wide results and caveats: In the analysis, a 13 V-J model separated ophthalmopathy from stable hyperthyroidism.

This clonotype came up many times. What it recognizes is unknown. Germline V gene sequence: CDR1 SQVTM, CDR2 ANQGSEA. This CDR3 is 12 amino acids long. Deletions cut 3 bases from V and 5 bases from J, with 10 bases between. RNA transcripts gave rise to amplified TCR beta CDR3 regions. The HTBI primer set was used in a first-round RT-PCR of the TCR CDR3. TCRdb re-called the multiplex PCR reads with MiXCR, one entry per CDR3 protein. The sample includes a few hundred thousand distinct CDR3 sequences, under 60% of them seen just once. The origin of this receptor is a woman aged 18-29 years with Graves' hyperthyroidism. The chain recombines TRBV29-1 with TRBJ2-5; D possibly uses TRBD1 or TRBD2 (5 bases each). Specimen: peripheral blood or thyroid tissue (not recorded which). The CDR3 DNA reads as TGCAGCGTTGATCCCAGGGACGAGACCCAGTACTTC. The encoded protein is CSVDPRDETQYF.